This is a list of T cell receptor beta chains from one sample in a study of shared clonotypes between healthy human individuals. Some clones are missing from TCRdb's copy, which holds only in-frame ones; the method was immunoSEQ multiplex PCR. Seen here are around 2.5 million clones, roughly 93% observed once, and the top ten hold roughly 0.39%. Sequences were obtained from naive CD4+ T cells from PBMCs. These receptors were taken from a man between 18 and 35 years old in good health. Some clones in this sample may be carry-over from other donors' samples. Both conserved end residues are part of each CDR3. A D gene is named only where the DNA matches it firmly. Rows may omit the clone size; those that give it use once, few, many or a size class.

size,V,D,J,CDR3,DNA
-,TRBV9,TRBD2,TRBJ2-1,CASSVGEGEQFF,TGTGCCAGCAGCGTAGGGGAGGGGGAGCAGTTCTTC
-,TRBV7-9,-,TRBJ2-5,CASSPAYGGGETQYF,TGTGCCAGCAGCCCCGCTTACGGGGGAGGAGAGACCCAGTACTTC
-,TRBV5-1,TRBD2,TRBJ2-7,CASSLSGRRAGGGYEQYF,TGCGCCAGCAGCTTGTCGGGTCGGCGAGCGGGAGGCGGCTACGAGCAGTACTTC
-,TRBV5-1,-,TRBJ2-5,CASSLAPGATKETQYF,TGCGCCAGCAGCTTGGCGCCAGGGGCGACCAAAGAGACCCAGTACTTC
-,TRBV18,-,TRBJ1-3,CASSPLVGSGNTIYF,TGTGCCAGCTCACCACTTGTTGGAAGTGGAAACACCATATATTTT
-,TRBV5-8,-,TRBJ2-3,CASSLALVTDTQYF,TGTGCCAGCAGCTTGGCCTTAGTCACAGATACGCAGTATTTT
-,TRBV7-2,TRBD2,TRBJ2-7,CASSSKTSGRPYEQYF,TGTGCCAGCAGCTCAAAGACTAGCGGGCGACCCTACGAGCAGTACTTC
-,TRBV9,TRBD2,TRBJ2-5,CASSATSGRLQETQYF,TGTGCCAGCAGCGCGACTAGCGGGCGCTTACAAGAGACCCAGTACTTC
-,TRBV5-1,-,TRBJ1-4,CASSFAGFEKLFF,TGCGCCAGCAGCTTTGCTGGATTTGAAAAACTGTTTTTT
-,TRBV19,-,TRBJ1-1,CASHKASVGEAFF,TGTGCCAGCCACAAGGCGAGTGTGGGTGAAGCTTTCTTT
-,TRBV4-1,-,TRBJ2-6,CASSQDYGRERFSSGANVLTF,TGCGCCAGCAGCCAAGATTACGGCAGAGAACGATTTTCCTCTGGGGCCAACGTCCTGACTTTC
-,TRBV7-3,-,TRBJ1-2,CASSLMGGDPNYGYTF,TGTGCCAGCAGCTTAATGGGCGGGGATCCCAACTATGGCTACACCTTC
-,TRBV5-1,TRBD2,TRBJ2-7,CASSLSLASGDYEQYF,TGCGCCAGCAGCTTGTCTCTGGCTAGCGGGGACTACGAGCAGTACTTC
-,TRBV29-1,-,TRBJ2-5,CSVPLQGGETQYF,TGCAGCGTTCCATTGCAGGGCGGAGAGACCCAGTACTTC
-,TRBV6-6,-,TRBJ1-2,CASLEGTTGYTF,TGTGCCAGCCTAGAGGGGACAACCGGCTACACCTTC
-,TRBV6-5,-,TRBJ1-5,CASSYSTNQPQHF,TGTGCCAGCAGTTACTCTACAAATCAGCCCCAGCATTTT
-,TRBV5-1,TRBD2,TRBJ2-3,CASSQTAGGGTDTQYF,TGCGCCAGCAGTCAAACAGCGGGAGGGGGCACAGATACGCAGTATTTT
-,TRBV6-5,TRBD2,TRBJ2-7,CASSPLGGSLNEQYF,TGTGCCAGCAGCCCCCTCGGGGGGTCTTTGAACGAGCAGTACTTC
-,TRBV5-1,TRBD2,TRBJ2-3,CASSFSGRPSTDTQYF,TGCGCCAGCAGCTTTAGCGGGCGGCCTAGCACAGATACGCAGTATTTT
-,TRBV20-1,-,TRBJ2-7,CSARDRNEQYF,TGCAGTGCTAGAGATCGGAACGAGCAGTACTTC
-,TRBV5-1,-,TRBJ1-1,CASSLGPQGDTEAFF,TGCGCCAGCAGCTTGGGCCCTCAGGGAGACACTGAAGCTTTCTTT
-,TRBV5-1,-,TRBJ2-1,CASSYDREGQFF,TGCGCCAGCAGCTATGACAGGGAGGGACAGTTCTTC
-,TRBV10-2,-,TRBJ2-2,CASTIGGSGELFF,TGCGCCAGCACCATAGGGGGGTCTGGGGAGCTGTTTTTT
-,TRBV9,TRBD2,TRBJ2-5,CASSASGSLQETQYF,TGTGCCAGCAGCGCTAGCGGGAGCTTACAAGAGACCCAGTACTTC
-,TRBV2,-,TRBJ2-2,CASRTGLGLGLFF,TGTGCCAGCAGAACGGGCCTCGGGCTTGGGCTGTTTTTT
once,TRBV29-1,-,TRBJ2-4,CSVEGQAKNIQYF,TGCAGCGTTGAAGGCCAAGCCAAAAACATTCAGTACTTC
-,TRBV5-1,-,TRBJ2-1,CASSLATRSSYNEQFF,TGCGCCAGCAGCTTGGCCACGCGGTCCTCCTACAATGAGCAGTTCTTC
-,TRBV10-3,-,TRBJ1-1,CAIRGTVNTEAFF,TGTGCCATCAGGGGTACCGTGAACACTGAAGCTTTCTTT
-,TRBV5-1,-,TRBJ2-5,CASSLARLGGQETQYF,TGCGCCAGCAGCTTGGCCAGATTAGGGGGCCAAGAGACCCAGTACTTC
-,TRBV14,TRBD1,TRBJ1-1,CASSPPGQGERGDETEAFF,TGTGCCAGCAGCCCTCCCGGACAGGGGGAACGAGGGGATGAAACTGAAGCTTTCTTT
-,TRBV6-1,-,TRBJ1-5,CASSAWPRQPQHF,TGTGCCAGCAGTGCGTGGCCCCGGCAGCCCCAGCATTTT
-,TRBV5-1,-,TRBJ2-7,CASSSMAGGLHEQYF,TGCGCCAGCAGCTCCATGGCGGGCGGGCTCCACGAGCAGTACTTC
-,TRBV6-1,-,TRBJ1-5,CASSVQPRSNQPQHF,TGTGCCAGCAGTGTTCAGCCCAGATCCAATCAGCCCCAGCATTTT
-,TRBV7-3,TRBD2,TRBJ2-3,CASSLRAGGTGTDTQYF,TGTGCCAGCAGCCTTAGGGCGGGAGGGACTGGCACAGATACGCAGTATTTT
once,TRBV7-3,-,TRBJ2-1,CASSLAQGNFNEQFF,TGTGCCAGCAGCTTAGCCCAGGGGAATTTCAATGAGCAGTTCTTC
-,TRBV7-2,-,TRBJ2-5,CASSLGLRGRRETQYF,TGTGCCAGCAGCTTGGGGCTCCGGGGACGGAGGGAGACCCAGTACTTC
once,TRBV28,-,TRBJ2-1,CASTPQSRKLSYNEQFF,TGTGCCAGCACCCCACAGTCGCGGAAACTCTCCTACAATGAGCAGTTCTTC
-,TRBV28,TRBD1,TRBJ1-5,CASSGQGYSNQPQHF,TGTGCCAGCAGTGGACAGGGCTATAGCAATCAGCCCCAGCATTTT
once,TRBV5-4,-,TRBJ2-7,CASSLWSGSNEQYF,TGTGCCAGCAGCTTGTGGTCCGGGAGCAACGAGCAGTACTTC
-,TRBV4-3,TRBD2,TRBJ2-3,CASSQVGGRVGTQYF,TGCGCCAGCAGCCAAGTTGGCGGGAGAGTAGGTACGCAGTATTTT
-,TRBV10-3,-,TRBJ2-5,CAISGSQETQYF,TGTGCCATCAGTGGCAGTCAAGAGACCCAGTACTTC
-,TRBV9,TRBD2,TRBJ2-1,CASSVGDYPGYNEQFF,TGTGCCAGCAGCGTAGGGGACTACCCGGGTTACAATGAGCAGTTCTTC
-,TRBV11-2,-,TRBJ1-1,CASSLDLNTEAFF,TGTGCCAGCAGCTTAGATTTAAACACTGAAGCTTTCTTT
-,TRBV18,-,TRBJ1-4,CASSPVPGSANEKLFF,TGTGCCAGCTCACCAGTTCCGGGCTCAGCTAATGAAAAACTGTTTTTT
-,TRBV30,-,TRBJ1-5,CAWSEPGTGATQPQHF,TGTGCCTGGAGTGAACCCGGGACTGGGGCGACTCAGCCCCAGCATTTT
-,TRBV2,-,TRBJ1-2,CASSVGQGYTF,TGTGCCAGCAGTGTTGGACAGGGCTACACCTTC
-,TRBV2,TRBD1,TRBJ2-2,CASFQGEGNTGELFF,TGTGCCAGTTTCCAGGGGGAAGGGAACACCGGGGAGCTGTTTTTT
-,TRBV7-2,TRBD1,TRBJ1-4,CASSLWGQGGEKLFF,TGTGCCAGCAGCTTATGGGGACAGGGTGGGGAAAAACTGTTTTTT
-,TRBV6-6,TRBD1,TRBJ1-4,CASSYPQGGDEKLFF,TGTGCCAGCAGTTACCCCCAGGGGGGTGATGAAAAACTGTTTTTT
-,TRBV28,-,TRBJ1-4,CASSGGLANEKLFF,TGTGCCAGCAGCGGGGGGCTGGCTAATGAAAAACTGTTTTTT
-,TRBV20-1,-,TRBJ1-2,CSARVGGHTF,TGCAGTGCTAGGGTCGGCGGGCACACCTTC
-,TRBV7-2,-,TRBJ1-1,CASSLAGIGFSEAFF,TGTGCCAGCAGCTTAGCCGGGATAGGGTTCTCTGAAGCTTTCTTT
-,TRBV5-4,TRBD1,TRBJ2-7,CASSQGQGAITYEQYF,TGTGCCAGCAGCCAAGGACAGGGGGCGATTACCTACGAGCAGTACTTC